This section outlines one T cell receptor (beta chain) sequence together with its context. Its antigen remains unidentified. Base qualities are not at hand, and no much larger clone is one base apart. Reading from cysteine to phenylalanine, the CDR3 counts 15 amino acids. Here the CDR3 DNA is all that survives: 45 bases in frame from base 1. Relative to germline, V is 0 bases shorter and J is 3 bases shorter, with 13 bases between their ends. From a lookup of the germline V gene, CDR1 and CDR2 are SQVTM and ANQGSEA. Collaborating institutions collected whole blood in K2EDTA tubes following their own protocols. For TCRbeta analysis, collaborators shipped samples as frozen whole blood, isolated PBMCs, or DNA extracted from either of those sample types. TCRbeta CDR3 regions were amplified from genomic DNA by means of the immunoSEQ Assay, a bias-controlled multiplex PCR. The paper's processing steps were these. Nucleated cell counts per sample were estimated from amplification of reference gene primers within the assay. Sequence reads were collapsed and filtered to measure the absolute abundance of every unique TCRbeta CDR3 rearrangement. Productive Simpson clonality was computed per sample as the square root of Simpson's diversity index over productive rearrangements. TCRdb retrieved this table from immuneACCESS and kept in-frame rearrangements only. Not all clones are present; in checked studies, unresolved V genes account for under half, and no reason is known for the remainder. The V and J calls and clone size are taken from that table; D and trimming were inferred from the DNA. For this sample the table gives around 81,000 clones, of which 65% to 90% were detected only once. The biggest ten clones account for roughly 43% of the sample.

This specimen belongs to a study of blood T cell repertoires in COVID-19 (dated by TCRdb to about 2020). Background on the whole study: Samples covering the acute and convalescent phases of COVID-19 were provided by collaborators in the United States, Italy and Spain. The material from the prospective study consisted of cDNA or gDNA derived from T cells, B-cell-depleted T cells, or PBMCs. The dataset comprised deeply sampled blood TCRbeta repertoires from subjects exposed to, actively infected with, or recovered from COVID-19. A freely available public database, intended as a resource for researchers studying the immune response to SARS-CoV-2, is where the repertoires were released. Samples came from the ongoing ImmuneRACE study (first 160 participants) plus 1,254 subjects from 6 global collaborators. Sample metadata almost always included a de-identified subject ID, COVID-19 status, age in years and sex. Where available, HLA class I and class II types were obtained from metadata supplied by the sample provider rather than from assay-based typing. Overall results and qualifications from the work: Clinical and demographic metadata were provided uncurated, with the amount varying by source and participant.

Sequenced: peripheral blood. The rearrangement joined TRBV29-1 to TRBJ2-3; TRBD2 might be the D gene, on 6 matching bases. This receptor was taken from an elderly man with acute or convalescent COVID-19. The DNA sequence follows: TGCAGCGTTGAAGATCCTACGGGAGCGACAGATACGCAGTATTTT. This is translated as CSVEDPTGATDTQYF.